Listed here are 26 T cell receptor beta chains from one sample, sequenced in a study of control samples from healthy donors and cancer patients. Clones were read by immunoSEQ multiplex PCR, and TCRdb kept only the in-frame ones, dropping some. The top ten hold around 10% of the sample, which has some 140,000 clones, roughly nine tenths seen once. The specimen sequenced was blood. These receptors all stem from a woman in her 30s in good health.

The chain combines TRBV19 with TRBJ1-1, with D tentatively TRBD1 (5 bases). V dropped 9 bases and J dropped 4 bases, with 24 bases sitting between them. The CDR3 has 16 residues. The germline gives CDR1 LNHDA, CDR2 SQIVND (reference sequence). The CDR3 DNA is TGTGCCAGCCGCCGGGACCCCGGGGAGGGGACCACTGAAGCTTTCTTT. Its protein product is CASRRDPGEGTTEAFF. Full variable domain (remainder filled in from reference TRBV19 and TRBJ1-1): DGGITQSPKYLFRKEGQNVTLSCEQNLNHDAMYWYRQDPGQGLRLIYYSQIVNDFQKGDIAEGYSVSREKKESFPLTVTSAQKNPTAFYLCASRRDPGEGTTEAFFGQGTRLTVV.

CDR3 region: CASTTDRGNEKLFF. In DNA, the CDR3 is TGTGCCAGCACCACGGACAGGGGGAATGAAAAACTGTTTTTT. The chain carries TRBV2 and TRBJ1-4, with 10 bases lining up with TRBD1. Germline V gives CDR1 SNHLY, CDR2 FYNNEI. CDR3 size: 14 residues. The trim removed 7 bases at V and 5 bases at J, leaving 4 bases unmatched.

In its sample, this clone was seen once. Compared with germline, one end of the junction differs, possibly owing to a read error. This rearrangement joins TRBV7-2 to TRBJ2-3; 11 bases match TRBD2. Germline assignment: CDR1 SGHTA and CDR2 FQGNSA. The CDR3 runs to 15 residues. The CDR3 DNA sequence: TGTGCCAGCAGCGTAGCGGGAGGGCCAGGAGATACGCAGTATTTT. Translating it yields CASSVAGGPGDTQYF.

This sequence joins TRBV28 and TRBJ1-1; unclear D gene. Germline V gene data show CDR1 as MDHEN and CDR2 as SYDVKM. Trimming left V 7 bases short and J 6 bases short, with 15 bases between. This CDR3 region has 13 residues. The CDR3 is CASTLTPDAEAFF. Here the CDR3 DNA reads TGTGCCAGCACCTTAACCCCAGACGCTGAAGCTTTCTTT. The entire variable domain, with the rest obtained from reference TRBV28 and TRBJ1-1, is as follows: DVKVTQSSRYLVKRTGEKVFLECVQDMDHENMFWYRQDPGLGLRLIYFSYDVKMKEKGDIPEGYSVSREKKERFSLILESASTNQTSMYLCASTLTPDAEAFFGQGTRLTVV.

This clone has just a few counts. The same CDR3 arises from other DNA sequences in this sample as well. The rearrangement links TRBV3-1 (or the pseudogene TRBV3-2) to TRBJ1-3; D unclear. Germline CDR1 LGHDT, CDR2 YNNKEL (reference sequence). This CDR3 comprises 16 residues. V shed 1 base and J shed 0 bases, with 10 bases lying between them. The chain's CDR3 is CASSQGAGSSGNTIYF. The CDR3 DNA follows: TGTGCCAGCAGCCAAGGGGCGGGGAGCTCTGGAAACACCATATATTTT.

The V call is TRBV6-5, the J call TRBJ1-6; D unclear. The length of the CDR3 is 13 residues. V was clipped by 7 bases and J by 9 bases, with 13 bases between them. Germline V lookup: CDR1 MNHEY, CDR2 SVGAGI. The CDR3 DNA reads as TGTGCCAGCATGGAGTACCCGCTTTCACCCCTCCACTTT. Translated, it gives CASMEYPLSPLHF.

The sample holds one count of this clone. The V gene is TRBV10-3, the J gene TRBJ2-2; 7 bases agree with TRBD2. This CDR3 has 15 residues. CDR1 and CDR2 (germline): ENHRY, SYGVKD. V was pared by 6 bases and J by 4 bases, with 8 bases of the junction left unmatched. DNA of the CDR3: TGTGCCATCAGGGGAGGGGTTGCCCCCACCGGGGAGCTGTTTTTT. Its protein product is CAIRGGVAPTGELFF.

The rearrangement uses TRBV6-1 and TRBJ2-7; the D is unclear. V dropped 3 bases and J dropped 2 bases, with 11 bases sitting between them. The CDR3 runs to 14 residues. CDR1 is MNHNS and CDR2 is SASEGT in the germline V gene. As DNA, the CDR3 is TGTGCCAGCAGTGAGCGGCAGTGGGCCTACGAGCAGTACTTC. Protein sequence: CASSERQWAYEQYF.

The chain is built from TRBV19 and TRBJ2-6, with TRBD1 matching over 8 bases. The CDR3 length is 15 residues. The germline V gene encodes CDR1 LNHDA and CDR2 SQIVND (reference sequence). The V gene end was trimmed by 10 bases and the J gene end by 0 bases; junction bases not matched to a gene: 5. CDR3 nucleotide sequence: TGTGCCATCCGGGACAGGCACTCTGGGGCCAACGTCCTGACTTTC. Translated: CAIRDRHSGANVLTF.

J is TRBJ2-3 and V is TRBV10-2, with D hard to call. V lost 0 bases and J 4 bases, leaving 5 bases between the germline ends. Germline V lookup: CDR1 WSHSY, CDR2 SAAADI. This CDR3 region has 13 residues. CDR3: CASSESPPDTQYF. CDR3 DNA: TGCGCCAGCAGTGAGTCACCCCCAGATACGCAGTATTTT.

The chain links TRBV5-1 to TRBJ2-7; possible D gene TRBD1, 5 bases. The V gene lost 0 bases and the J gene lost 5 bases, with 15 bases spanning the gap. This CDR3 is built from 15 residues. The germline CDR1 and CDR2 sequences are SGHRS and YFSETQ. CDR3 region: CASSLEGQGPNEQYF. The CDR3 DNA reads TGCGCCAGCAGCTTGGAGGGTCAGGGCCCCAACGAGCAGTACTTC.

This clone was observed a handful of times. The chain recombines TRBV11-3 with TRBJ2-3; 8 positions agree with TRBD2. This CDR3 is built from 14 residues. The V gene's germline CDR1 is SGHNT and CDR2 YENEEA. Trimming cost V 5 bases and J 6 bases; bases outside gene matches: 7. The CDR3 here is CASSPGLDVDTQYF. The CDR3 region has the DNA TGTGCCAGCAGCCCGGGACTAGATGTCGATACGCAGTATTTT.

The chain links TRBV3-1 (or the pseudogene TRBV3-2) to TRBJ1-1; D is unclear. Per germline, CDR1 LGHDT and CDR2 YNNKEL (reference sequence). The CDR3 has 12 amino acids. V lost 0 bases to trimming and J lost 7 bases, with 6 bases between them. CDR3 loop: CASSQEGSEAFF. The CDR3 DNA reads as TGTGCCAGCAGCCAAGAGGGAAGTGAAGCTTTCTTT.

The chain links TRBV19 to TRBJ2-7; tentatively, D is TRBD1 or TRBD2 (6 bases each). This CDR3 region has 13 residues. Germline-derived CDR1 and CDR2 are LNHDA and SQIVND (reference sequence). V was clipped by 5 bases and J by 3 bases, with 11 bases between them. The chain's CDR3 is CASSLGGRYEQYF. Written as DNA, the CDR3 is TGTGCCAGTAGTCTGGGGGGCCGCTACGAGCAGTACTTC.

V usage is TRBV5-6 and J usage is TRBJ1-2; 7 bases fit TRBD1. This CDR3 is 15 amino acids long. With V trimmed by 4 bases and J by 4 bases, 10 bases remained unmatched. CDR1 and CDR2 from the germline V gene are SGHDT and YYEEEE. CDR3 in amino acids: CASSTGQGVSYGYTF. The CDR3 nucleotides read TGTGCCAGCAGCACCGGTCAGGGGGTCAGCTATGGCTACACCTTC. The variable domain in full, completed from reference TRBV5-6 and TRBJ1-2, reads DAGVTQSPTHLIKTRGQQVTLRCSPKSGHDTVSWYQQALGQGPQFIFQYYEEEERQRGNFPDRFSGHQFPNYSSELNVNALLLGDSALYLCASSTGQGVSYGYTFGSGTRLTVV.

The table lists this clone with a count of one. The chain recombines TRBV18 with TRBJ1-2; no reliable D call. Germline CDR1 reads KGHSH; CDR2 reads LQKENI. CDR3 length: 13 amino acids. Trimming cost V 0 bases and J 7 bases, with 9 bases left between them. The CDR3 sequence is CASSPPPPGGYTF. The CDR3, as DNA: TGTGCCAGCTCACCACCACCGCCAGGTGGCTACACCTTC.

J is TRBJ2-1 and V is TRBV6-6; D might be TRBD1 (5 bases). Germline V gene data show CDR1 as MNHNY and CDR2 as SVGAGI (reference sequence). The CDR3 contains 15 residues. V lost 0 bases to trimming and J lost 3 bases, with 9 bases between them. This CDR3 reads CASSYSSGNYNEQFF. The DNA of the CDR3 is TGTGCCAGCAGTTACTCGTCAGGGAACTACAATGAGCAGTTCTTC.

In nucleotides, the CDR3 is TGTGCCAGTAGTATAAGTGAGAATGGGCCCCAGCATTTT. It specifies CASSISENGPQHF. This rearrangement joins TRBV19 to TRBJ1-5; D remains unclear. The length of the CDR3 is 13 residues. V was clipped by 2 bases and J by 9 bases, with 11 bases between them. Germline assignment: CDR1 LNHDA and CDR2 SQIVND (reference sequence).

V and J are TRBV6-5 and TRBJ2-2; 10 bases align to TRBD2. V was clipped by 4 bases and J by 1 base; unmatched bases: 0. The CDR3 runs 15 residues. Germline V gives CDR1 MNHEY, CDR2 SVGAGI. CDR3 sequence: CASSWTSGNTGELFF. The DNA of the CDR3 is TGTGCCAGCAGTTGGACTAGCGGGAACACCGGGGAGCTGTTTTTT.

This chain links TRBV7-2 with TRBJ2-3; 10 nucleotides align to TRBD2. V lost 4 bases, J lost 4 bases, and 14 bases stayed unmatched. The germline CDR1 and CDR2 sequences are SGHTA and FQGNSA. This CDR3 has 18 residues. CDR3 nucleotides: TGTGCCAGCAGCTCCCGCAGGGGGGGGCTAGCGGGAGCAGATACGCAGTATTTT. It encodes CASSSRRGGLAGADTQYF.

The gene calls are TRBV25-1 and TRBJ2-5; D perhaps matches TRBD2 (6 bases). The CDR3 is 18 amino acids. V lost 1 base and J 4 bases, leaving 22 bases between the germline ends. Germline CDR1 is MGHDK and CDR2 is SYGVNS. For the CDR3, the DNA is TGTGCCAGCAGTGAATTGAGGGAGGCGGGTGTATCCCCAGAGACCCAGTACTTC. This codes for CASSELREAGVSPETQYF. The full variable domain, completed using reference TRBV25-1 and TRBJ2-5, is EADIYQTPRYLVIGTGKKITLECSQTMGHDKMYWYQQDPGMELHLIHYSYGVNSTEKGDLSSESTVSRIRTEHFPLTLESARPSHTSQYLCASSELREAGVSPETQYFGPGTRLLVL.

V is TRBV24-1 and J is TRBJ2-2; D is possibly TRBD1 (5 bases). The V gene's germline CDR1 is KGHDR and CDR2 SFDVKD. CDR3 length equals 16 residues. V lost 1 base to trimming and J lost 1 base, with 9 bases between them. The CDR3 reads CATSDFYQGNTGELFF. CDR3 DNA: TGTGCCACCAGTGATTTTTATCAGGGGAACACCGGGGAGCTGTTTTTT.

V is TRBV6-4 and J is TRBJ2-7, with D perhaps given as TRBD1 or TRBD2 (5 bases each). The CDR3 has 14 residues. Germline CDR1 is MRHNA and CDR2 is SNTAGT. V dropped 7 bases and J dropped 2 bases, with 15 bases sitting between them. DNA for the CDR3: TGTGCCAGCACCGGGATGATCAGGGCCTACGAGCAGTACTTC. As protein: CASTGMIRAYEQYF.

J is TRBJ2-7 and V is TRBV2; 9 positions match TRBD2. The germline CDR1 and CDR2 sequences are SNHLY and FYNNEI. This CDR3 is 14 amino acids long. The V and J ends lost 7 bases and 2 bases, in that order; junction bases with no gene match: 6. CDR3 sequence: CASIASGTTYEQYF. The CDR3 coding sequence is TGTGCCAGCATTGCTAGCGGGACCACCTACGAGCAGTACTTC.

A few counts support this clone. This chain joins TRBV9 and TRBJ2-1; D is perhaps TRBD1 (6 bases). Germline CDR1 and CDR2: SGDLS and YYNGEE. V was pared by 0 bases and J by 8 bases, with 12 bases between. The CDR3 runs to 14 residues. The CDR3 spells CASSVERTAYEQFF. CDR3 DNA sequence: TGTGCCAGCAGCGTAGAAAGGACAGCCTATGAGCAGTTCTTC.

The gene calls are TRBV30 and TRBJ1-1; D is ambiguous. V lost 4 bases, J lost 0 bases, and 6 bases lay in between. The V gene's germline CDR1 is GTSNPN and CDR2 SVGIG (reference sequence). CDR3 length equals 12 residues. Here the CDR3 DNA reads TGTGCCTGGAAACGAATGAACACTGAAGCTTTCTTT. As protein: CAWKRMNTEAFF.